This T cell receptor (beta chain) was captured by sequencing in a study of blood T cell repertoires in COVID-19. As for the study in general: There were acute and convalescent COVID-19 samples, and they came from the United States, Italy and Spain. The analysed material was cDNA or gDNA that came from T cells, B-cell-depleted T cells, or PBMCs.

In the source study's methods: Amplification with reference gene primers provided the estimates of nucleated cell counts. Sequenced by immunoSEQ multiplex PCR; TCRdb stores in-frame clones only, minus some. That table supplies the V and J calls and clone size; D and trimming were determined from the DNA. Of more than 85,000 clones in the sample, around 75% were seen once. CDR1 is SGHTA and CDR2 is FQGNSA in the germline V gene. V shed 4 bases and J shed 1 base, with 6 bases lying between them. The CDR3 totals 13 residues. The receptor was isolated from a man aged 65 to 85 with acute or convalescent COVID-19. V and J are TRBV7-2 and TRBJ2-3; D not resolved. The sample taken for sequencing was peripheral blood. The CDR3 DNA reads TGTGCCAGCAGCTCGGAGCGCACAGATACGCAGTATTTT. This gives the protein CASSSERTDTQYF.